The rows below give T cell receptor beta chains drawn from one sample of a study of Ad26.COV2.S vaccination and SARS-CoV-2 variants. Assay used: immunoSEQ multiplex PCR; TCRdb lists only in-frame clones, some missing. The table records 360,000 or so clones, around 86% of them present only once. The material was peripheral blood, obtained in a trial of Ad26.COV2.S vaccine versus placebo. These receptors were collected from a person aged 18 to 65 who received the Ad26.COV2.S COVID-19 vaccine or a placebo. The CDR3 runs from the conserved cysteine through the conserved F or W. D genes are given only for firm matches. Clone size, where shown, is once, few, many, or a class for clones that have expanded.

size | length | J | V | D | DNA | CDR3
- | 15 | TRBJ1-2 | TRBV12-5 | - | TGTGCTAGTGGTGGACCACCGGGATCCAACTATGGCTACACCTTC | CASGGPPGSNYGYTF
- | 19 | TRBJ2-1 | TRBV28 | - | TGTGCCAGCACCCTAAAGTCAGGGTTCCTCAGGAGCTCCTACAATGAGCAGTTCTTC | CASTLKSGFLRSSYNEQFF
- | 13 | TRBJ1-1 | TRBV25-1 | - | TGTGCCAGCAGTGTCCTAAAGGACAGTAAAGCTTTCTTT | CASSVLKDSKAFF
- | 14 | TRBJ2-5 | TRBV5-5 | - | TGTGCCAGCAGCTCCCCCGGAGGTCAAGAGACCCAGTACTTC | CASSSPGGQETQYF
- | 15 | TRBJ2-1 | TRBV2 | - | TGTGCCAGCAGTGAAGGGCAGAGCTCCTACAATGAGCAGTTCTTC | CASSEGQSSYNEQFF
- | 14 | TRBJ1-5 | TRBV29-1 | TRBD1 | TGCAGCGTCAAAGACAGGGGGGGCAATCAGCCCCAGCATTTT | CSVKDRGGNQPQHF
few | 14 | TRBJ2-1 | TRBV29-1 | - | TGCAGCGTTGAAGGTTGGGGGGTCTACAATGAGCAGTTCTTC | CSVEGWGVYNEQFF
- | 15 | TRBJ2-1 | TRBV5-6 | TRBD2 | TGTGCCACTACCCAATGGGGACTAGCGGGGGGCGAGCAGTTCTTC | CATTQWGLAGGEQFF
- | 15 | TRBJ2-7 | TRBV11-3 | TRBD1 | TGTGCCAGCAGCTTAACAGGGGGGTTAACTAACGAGCAGTACTTC | CASSLTGGLTNEQYF
- | 14 | TRBJ2-1 | TRBV6-5 | TRBD1 | TGTGCCAGCAGCCGACAGGGGGACCTCAATGAGCAGTTCTTC | CASSRQGDLNEQFF
- | 16 | TRBJ2-7 | TRBV5-1 | TRBD2 | TGCGCCAGCAGCCTCTCGGGGGGGGCCCTCTCCTACGAGCAGTACTTC | CASSLSGGALSYEQYF
- | 14 | TRBJ2-2 | TRBV6-5 | - | TGTGCCAGCAGTTCCCGGACTTACACCGGGGAGCTGTTTTTT | CASSSRTYTGELFF
- | 15 | TRBJ2-7 | TRBV14 | - | TGTGCCAGCAGCCAACTTGACAGTATAAAGGACGAGCAGTACTTC | CASSQLDSIKDEQYF
- | 13 | TRBJ2-5 | TRBV18 | - | TGTGCCAGCTCACCACGATGGCAAGAGACCCAGTACTTC | CASSPRWQETQYF
- | 12 | TRBJ1-2 | TRBV3-1/TRBV3-2 | - | TGTGCCAGCAGCCGCTTGGGCTATGGCTACACCTTC | CASSRLGYGYTF
- | 12 | TRBJ2-5 | TRBV20-1 | - | TGCAGTGCTAGTACTAGTTTTGAGACCCAGTACTTC | CSASTSFETQYF
once | 14 | TRBJ2-7 | TRBV6-5 | - | TGTGCCAGCAGCCCGGACAGCGTTAACGGAGAGCAGTACTTC | CASSPDSVNGEQYF
- | 16 | TRBJ2-2 | TRBV27 | TRBD1 | TGTGCCAGCAGTTTATTTGCGCTGAGGGGGCGGGGGGAGCTGTTTTTT | CASSLFALRGRGELFF
- | 16 | TRBJ1-4 | TRBV19 | - | TGTGCCAGTAGTATTGGGGGGCATCGAACTAATGAAAAACTGTTTTTT | CASSIGGHRTNEKLFF
- | 17 | TRBJ2-1 | TRBV4-1 | - | TGCGCCAGCAGCCAAGGGCCCCGGGGGCGCTCCTACAATGAGCAGTTCTTC | CASSQGPRGRSYNEQFF
- | 13 | TRBJ1-1 | TRBV6-5 | - | TGTGCCAGCTTGGCAGGGCCGAACACTGAAGCTTTCTTT | CASLAGPNTEAFF
- | 17 | TRBJ2-1 | TRBV2 | TRBD2 | TGTGCCAGCAGGGGGACTAGCGGGGGCCCCTACGGGGATGAGCAGTTCTTC | CASRGTSGGPYGDEQFF
- | 13 | TRBJ1-2 | TRBV11-2 | TRBD1 | TGTGCCAGCAGCTTAGACCTGGGGACAGGGCGCACCTTC | CASSLDLGTGRTF
- | 13 | TRBJ2-7 | TRBV7-9 | - | TGTGCCAGCAGCCCCCTCGGGGCCTACGAGCAGTACTTC | CASSPLGAYEQYF
- | 15 | TRBJ1-5 | TRBV2 | TRBD1 | TGTGCCAGCGTGAAGAACAGGGGGAGCAATCAGCCCCAGCATTTT | CASVKNRGSNQPQHF
few | 14 | TRBJ1-3 | TRBV9 | - | TGTGCCAGCAGCGTAGATATTCCTGGAAACACCATATATTTT | CASSVDIPGNTIYF
- | 16 | TRBJ1-5 | TRBV6-5 | - | TGTGCCAGCAGTTACTCGAGCAGTTATAGCAATCAGCCCCAGCATTTT | CASSYSSSYSNQPQHF
- | 15 | TRBJ2-3 | TRBV6-6 | TRBD1 | TGTGCCAGCAACAACAGGGGGAAGGCCACAGATACGCAGTATTTT | CASNNRGKATDTQYF
- | 15 | TRBJ1-6 | TRBV7-8 | - | TGTGCCAGCAGCCGAGAGGGTGTAAAGCATTCACCCCTCCACTTT | CASSREGVKHSPLHF
- | 11 | TRBJ2-5 | TRBV30 | - | TGTGCCTGGACAGGGCAAGAGACCCAGTACTTC | CAWTGQETQYF
- | 15 | TRBJ1-5 | TRBV30 | - | TGTGCCTGGAGTGTGTGGGGGTTGAGCAATCAGCCCCAGCATTTT | CAWSVWGLSNQPQHF
- | 15 | TRBJ1-2 | TRBV27 | - | TGTGCCAGCAGTTCCAACCCCAGGGGTCACTATGGCTACACCTTC | CASSSNPRGHYGYTF
once | 14 | TRBJ2-3 | TRBV9 | - | TGTGCCAGCAGCGTAGAGACAGTTGCAGATACGCAGTATTTT | CASSVETVADTQYF
- | 16 | TRBJ2-2 | TRBV2 | TRBD1 | TGTGCCAGCAGTGAACCGGGACAGGGGATATCCGGGGAGCTGTTTTTT | CASSEPGQGISGELFF
- | 13 | TRBJ2-2 | TRBV5-4 | - | TGTGCCAGCAGCTTAGCGGACACCGGGGAGCTGTTTTTT | CASSLADTGELFF
- | 13 | TRBJ1-1 | TRBV4-1 | - | TGCGCCAGCAGCCAAGCGGCTGGGGGTGAAGCTTTCTTT | CASSQAAGGEAFF
- | 15 | TRBJ2-2 | TRBV9 | - | TGTGCCAGCAGCGTTAGCGGAGGAAACACCGGGGAGCTGTTTTTT | CASSVSGGNTGELFF
- | 15 | TRBJ1-2 | TRBV6-5 | TRBD1 | TGTGCCAGCAGTCCTCGGACAGGGGGCAGCTATGGCTACACCTTC | CASSPRTGGSYGYTF
- | 15 | TRBJ1-6 | TRBV5-4 | TRBD1 | TGTGCCAGCAGAACCTGGACAGGGCGTGATTCACCCCTCCACTTT | CASRTWTGRDSPLHF
- | 16 | TRBJ1-3 | TRBV9 | - | TGTGCCAGCAGCCCAGAAGACGGGCACTCTGGAAACACCATATATTTT | CASSPEDGHSGNTIYF
- | 14 | TRBJ2-7 | TRBV11-2 | - | TGTGCCAGCAGCCCACCCACAGGACTTTACGAGCAGTACTTC | CASSPPTGLYEQYF
- | 16 | TRBJ2-7 | TRBV7-6 | - | TGTGCCAGCAGCCCTCTTACAGGGAACCCGGCCTACGAGCAGTACTTC | CASSPLTGNPAYEQYF
- | 15 | TRBJ2-1 | TRBV6-2/TRBV6-3 | TRBD1 | TGTGCCAGCACCCCACCTCGGACAGGGGTCAATGAGCAGTTCTTC | CASTPPRTGVNEQFF
large | 15 | TRBJ1-6 | TRBV7-3 | - | TGTGCCAGCAGCTTAATCAGGACCGATAATTCACCCCTCCACTTT | CASSLIRTDNSPLHF
- | 15 | TRBJ1-2 | TRBV19 | - | TGTGCCAGTAGTATGCAACGGGTCAGCCCCAACGGCTACACCTTC | CASSMQRVSPNGYTF
- | 14 | TRBJ1-1 | TRBV29-1 | - | TGCAGCGTTGGGGGAACGGGGGGTTTTACTGAAGCTTTCTTT | CSVGGTGGFTEAFF
once | 11 | TRBJ1-2 | TRBV5-6 | - | TGTGCCAGCAGCTTGGAATATGGCTACACCTTC | CASSLEYGYTF
- | 17 | TRBJ2-2 | TRBV4-2 | TRBD2 | TGTGCCAGCAGCCAAGATCCGGGACTAGCTTCAAACGGGGAGCTGTTTTTT | CASSQDPGLASNGELFF